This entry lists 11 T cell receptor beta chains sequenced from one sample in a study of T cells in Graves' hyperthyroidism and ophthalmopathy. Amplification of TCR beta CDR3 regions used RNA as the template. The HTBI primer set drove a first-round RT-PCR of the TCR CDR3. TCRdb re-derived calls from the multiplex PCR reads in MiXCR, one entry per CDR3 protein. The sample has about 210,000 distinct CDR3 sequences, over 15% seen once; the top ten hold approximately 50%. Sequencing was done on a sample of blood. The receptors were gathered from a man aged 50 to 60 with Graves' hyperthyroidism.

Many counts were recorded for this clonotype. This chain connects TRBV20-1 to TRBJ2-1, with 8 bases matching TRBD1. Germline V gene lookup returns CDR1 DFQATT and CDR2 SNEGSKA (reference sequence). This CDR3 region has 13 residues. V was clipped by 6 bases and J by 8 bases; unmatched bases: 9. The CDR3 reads CSAPLDRGHEQFF. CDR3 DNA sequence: TGCAGTGCACCGCTCGACAGGGGCCATGAGCAGTTCTTC.

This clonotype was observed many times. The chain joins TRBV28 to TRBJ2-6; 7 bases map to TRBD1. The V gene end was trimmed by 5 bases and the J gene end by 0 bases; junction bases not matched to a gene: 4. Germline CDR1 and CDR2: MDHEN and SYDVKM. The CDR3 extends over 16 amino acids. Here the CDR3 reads CASSPGQPSGANVLTF. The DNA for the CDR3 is TGTGCCAGCAGTCCGGGACAGCCCTCTGGGGCCAACGTCCTGACTTTC.

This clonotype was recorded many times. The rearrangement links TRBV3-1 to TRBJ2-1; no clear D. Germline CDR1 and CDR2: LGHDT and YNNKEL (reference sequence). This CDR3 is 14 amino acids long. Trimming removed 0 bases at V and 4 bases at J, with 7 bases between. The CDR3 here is CASSQDGKYNEQFF. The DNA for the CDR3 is TGTGCCAGCAGCCAAGATGGGAAGTACAATGAGCAGTTCTTC.

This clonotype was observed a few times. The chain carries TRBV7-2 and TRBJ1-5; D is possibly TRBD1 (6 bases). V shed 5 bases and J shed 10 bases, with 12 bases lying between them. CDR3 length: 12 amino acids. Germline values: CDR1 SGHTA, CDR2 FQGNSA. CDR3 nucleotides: TGTGCCAGCAGCGTACAACAGGGTCCCCAGCATTTT. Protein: CASSVQQGPQHF.

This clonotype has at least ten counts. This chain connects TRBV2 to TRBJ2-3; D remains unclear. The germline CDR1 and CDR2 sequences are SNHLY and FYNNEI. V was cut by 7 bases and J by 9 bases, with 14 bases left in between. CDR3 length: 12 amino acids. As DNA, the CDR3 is TGTGCCAGCAAGGGCCCGGACGGAACGCAGTATTTT. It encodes CASKGPDGTQYF. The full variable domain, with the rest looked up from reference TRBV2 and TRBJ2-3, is EPEVTQTPSHQVTQMGQEVILRCVPISNHLYFYWYRQILGQKVEFLVSFYNNEISEKSEIFDDQFSVERPDGSNFTLKIRSTKLEDSAMYFCASKGPDGTQYFGPGTRLTVL.

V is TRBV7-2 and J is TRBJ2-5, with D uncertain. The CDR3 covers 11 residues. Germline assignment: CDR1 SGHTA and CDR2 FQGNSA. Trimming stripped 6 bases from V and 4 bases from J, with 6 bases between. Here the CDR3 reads CASRTGETQYF. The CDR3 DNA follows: TGTGCCAGCAGGACTGGAGAGACCCAGTACTTC.

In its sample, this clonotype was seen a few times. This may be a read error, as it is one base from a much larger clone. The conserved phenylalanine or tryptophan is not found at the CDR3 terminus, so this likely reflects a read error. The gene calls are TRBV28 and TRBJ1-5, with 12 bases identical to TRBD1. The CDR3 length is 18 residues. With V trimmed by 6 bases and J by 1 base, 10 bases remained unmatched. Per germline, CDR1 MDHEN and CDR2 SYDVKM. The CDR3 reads CASSRSGTGGISNQPQHL. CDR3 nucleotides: TGTGCCAGCAGCCGATCCGGGACAGGGGGCATCAGCAATCAGCCCCAGCATCTT.

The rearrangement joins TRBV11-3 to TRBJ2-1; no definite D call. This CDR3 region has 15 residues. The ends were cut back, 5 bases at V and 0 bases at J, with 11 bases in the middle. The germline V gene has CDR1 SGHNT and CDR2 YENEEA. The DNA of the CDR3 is TGTGCCAGCAGCCGCGGACCAGTCTCCTACAATGAGCAGTTCTTC. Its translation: CASSRGPVSYNEQFF.

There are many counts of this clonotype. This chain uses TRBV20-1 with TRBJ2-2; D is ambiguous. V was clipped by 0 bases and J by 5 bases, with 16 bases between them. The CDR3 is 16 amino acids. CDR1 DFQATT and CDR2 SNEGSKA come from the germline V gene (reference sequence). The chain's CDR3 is CSARDPSRALTGELFF. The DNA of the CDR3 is TGCAGTGCTAGAGACCCCAGCCGGGCACTAACCGGGGAGCTGTTTTTT.

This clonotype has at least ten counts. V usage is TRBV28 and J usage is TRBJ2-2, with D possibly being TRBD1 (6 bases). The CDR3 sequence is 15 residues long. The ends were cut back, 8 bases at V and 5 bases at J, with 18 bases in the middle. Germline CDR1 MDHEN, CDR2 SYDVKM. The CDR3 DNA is TGTGCCAGCCAAGACACAGGGTTAGGGACCGGGGAGCTGTTTTTT. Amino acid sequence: CASQDTGLGTGELFF.

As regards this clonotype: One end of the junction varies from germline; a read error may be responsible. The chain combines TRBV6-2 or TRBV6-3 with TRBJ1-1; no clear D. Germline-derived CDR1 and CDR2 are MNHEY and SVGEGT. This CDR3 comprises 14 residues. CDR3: CASAAVRSNTEASF. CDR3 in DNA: TGTGCCAGCGCCGCCGTCCGATCGAACACTGAAGCTTCCTTT.